These 29 T cell receptor beta chains came from one sample sequenced in a study of T cells after yellow fever vaccination. MiXCR was run by TCRdb on the 5' RACE reads, yielding one entry per CDR3 protein. The sample records 350,000 to 450,000 distinct CDR3 sequences, around a sixth being singletons. The sequencing used PBMCs, collected before the yellow fever booster vaccination. The origin of the receptors is a man aged 18-30 years who received the YFV17D yellow fever vaccine.

This chain joins TRBV4-3 and TRBJ1-1; TRBD1 aligns across 7 bases. The CDR3 sequence is 13 residues long. With V trimmed by 4 bases and J by 5 bases, 4 bases remained unmatched. Germline V gene lookup returns CDR1 LGHNA and CDR2 YSLEER. CDR3 coding DNA: TGCGCCAGCAGCCCAACACAGGGGACTGAAGCTTTCTTT. It specifies CASSPTQGTEAFF.

This clonotype was counted a few times. The V and J genes are TRBV6-2 or TRBV6-3 and TRBJ1-2; D possibly corresponds to TRBD1 (5 bases). CDR1 is MNHEY and CDR2 is SVGEGT in the germline V gene. Deletions cut 7 bases from V and 4 bases from J, with 13 bases between. CDR3 length: 13 residues. Here the CDR3 DNA reads TGTGCCAGCAAGCCCGACAGCCCCTATGGCTACACCTTC. Protein: CASKPDSPYGYTF.

The chain links TRBV7-6 to TRBJ2-2; a weak D match, TRBD2 (5 bases). Trimming removed 2 bases at V and 2 bases at J, with 12 bases between. Germline V gene sequence: CDR1 SGHVS, CDR2 FNYEAQ. The CDR3 has 16 amino acids. The DNA of the CDR3 is TGTGCCAGCAGCTTAAGGTCCGGGGAAAACACCGGGGAGCTGTTTTTT. Translated: CASSLRSGENTGELFF. The full variable domain, with the rest looked up from reference TRBV7-6 and TRBJ2-2, is GAGVSQSPRYKVTKRGQDVALRCDPISGHVSLYWYRQALGQGPEFLTYFNYEAQQDKSGLPNDRFSAERPEGSISTLTIQRTEQRDSAMYRCASSLRSGENTGELFFGEGSRLTVL.

Ten or more counts support this clonotype. The chain carries TRBV6-4 and TRBJ2-7; D is unclear. This CDR3 contains 12 residues. Trimming shortened V by 7 bases and J by 3 bases, and 10 bases separated the two germline ends. The germline gives CDR1 MRHNA, CDR2 SNTAGT. CDR3 amino acids: CASTSLDYEQYV. DNA of the CDR3: TGTGCCAGCACGAGCCTTGACTACGAGCAGTACGTC.

The chain carries TRBV12-3 or TRBV12-4 and TRBJ2-3; TRBD2 matches 8 bases. V trimming: 8 bases; J trimming: 1 base; junction bases outside the gene matches: 5. The CDR3 extends over 14 amino acids. The CDR3 coding sequence is TGTGCCAGCTCGAACGGGGGGGGCACAGATACGCAGTATTTT. Translated: CASSNGGGTDTQYF.

This clonotype was counted many times. The chain is built from TRBV6-1 and TRBJ2-1, with 13 bases matching TRBD2. CDR1 and CDR2 from the germline V gene are MNHNS and SASEGT. Unmatched junction bases numbered 0, after V lost 4 bases and J lost 3 bases. The CDR3 sequence is 15 residues long. CDR3 region: CASSGLAGGYNEQFF. The DNA for the CDR3 is TGTGCCAGCAGTGGACTAGCGGGGGGCTACAATGAGCAGTTCTTC.

V and J are TRBV9 and TRBJ1-5; D not certain. Trimming shortened V by 2 bases and J by 6 bases, and 9 bases separated the two germline ends. The germline gives CDR1 SGDLS, CDR2 YYNGEE. This CDR3 has 13 amino acids. As DNA, the CDR3 is TGTGCCAGCAGCGTTGATGGGGTTCAGCCCCAGCATTTT. This sequence encodes CASSVDGVQPQHF.

The chain is built from TRBV7-9 and TRBJ1-3; perhaps TRBD1 as D (5 bases). The germline gives CDR1 SEHNR, CDR2 FQNEAQ (reference sequence). The CDR3 contains 14 residues. V was cut by 6 bases and J by 2 bases, with 11 bases left in between. The CDR3 spells CASSGTFTGNTIYF. The CDR3 nucleotides read TGTGCCAGCAGTGGGACTTTTACTGGAAACACCATATATTTT.

This clonotype was recorded a few times. CDR3 in amino acids: CASSSGFGAQYF. As DNA, the CDR3 is TGTGCCAGCAGTTCAGGGTTCGGGGCGCAGTATTTT. The chain combines TRBV7-9 with TRBJ2-3; D may correspond to TRBD1 or TRBD2 (5 bases each). V shed 6 bases and J shed 10 bases, with 14 bases lying between them. The germline V gene has CDR1 SEHNR and CDR2 FQNEAQ (reference sequence). The CDR3 is 12 amino acids.

This clonotype was picked up a small number of times. This chain joins TRBV6-4 and TRBJ2-2; no clear D. Trimming took 4 bases from V and 4 from J, leaving 4 bases between them. Germline assignment: CDR1 MRHNA and CDR2 SNTAGT. The CDR3 sequence is 12 residues long. DNA of the CDR3: TGTGCCAGCAGTGCCGTCACCGGGGAGCTGTTTTTT. This translates into CASSAVTGELFF.

This clonotype was seen only a few times. The chain employs TRBV20-1 and TRBJ1-6; D unclear. This CDR3 comprises 12 residues. Germline V gene sequence: CDR1 DFQATT, CDR2 SNEGSKA (reference sequence). Trimming shortened V by 0 bases and J by 9 bases, and 6 bases separated the two germline ends. The CDR3 protein is CSARDPLSPLHF. DNA of the CDR3: TGCAGTGCTAGAGATCCGCTTTCACCCCTCCACTTT.

The V call is TRBV5-1, the J call TRBJ2-3; D not resolved. Germline V gene data show CDR1 as SGHRS and CDR2 as YFSETQ. The CDR3 contains 15 residues. The V and J ends lost 0 bases and 2 bases respectively, with 10 bases between them. The CDR3: CASSLAYGLTDTQYF. Here the CDR3 DNA reads TGCGCCAGCAGCTTGGCCTATGGGCTCACAGATACGCAGTATTTT.

The sample holds a few counts of this clonotype. The CDR3 DNA reads as TGCGCCAGCAGCTCCATGGGGGCCGTAAACATTCAGTACTTC. Translating gives CASSSMGAVNIQYF. The chain joins TRBV5-1 to TRBJ2-4; a weak D match, TRBD1 (6 bases). The CDR3 covers 14 residues. Trimming pared 3 bases from V and 6 bases from J, leaving 13 bases between. The germline V gene has CDR1 SGHRS and CDR2 YFSETQ.

The CDR3 nucleotides read TGCAGTGCTTCCCCATACTTCGGGGCCAACGTCCTGACTTTC. Its translation: CSASPYFGANVLTF. The chain employs TRBV20-1 and TRBJ2-6; D call uncertain. The CDR3 length is 14 residues. Germline CDR1 reads DFQATT; CDR2 reads SNEGSKA (reference sequence). V lost 5 bases and J 4 bases, leaving 12 bases between the germline ends.

This clonotype was seen repeatedly, ten times or more. The chain employs TRBV24-1 and TRBJ2-2, with D perhaps TRBD1 (6 bases). This CDR3 is built from 13 residues. CDR1 is KGHDR, CDR2 SFDVKD, per germline. The V end was cut by 12 bases, the J end by 3 bases, with 13 bases between. The CDR3 region is CAAGRTDTGELFF. CDR3 DNA: TGTGCCGCTGGGCGGACAGACACCGGGGAGCTGTTTTTT.

In its sample, this clonotype was seen a few times. The chain uses TRBV20-1 and TRBJ2-6; D is possibly TRBD2 (5 bases). This CDR3 comprises 15 residues. Trimming pared 6 bases from V and 0 bases from J, leaving 12 bases between. Germline V gives CDR1 DFQATT, CDR2 SNEGSKA (reference sequence). This CDR3 reads CSARRTGSGANVLTF. DNA for the CDR3: TGCAGTGCACGTCGGACTGGCTCTGGGGCCAACGTCCTGACTTTC.

The chain combines TRBV20-1 with TRBJ1-1; tentative D call: TRBD1 (5 bases). Germline-derived CDR1 and CDR2 are DFQATT and SNEGSKA (reference sequence). Trimming removed 0 bases from V and 6 bases from J, with 17 bases in between. The CDR3 extends over 15 amino acids. The chain's CDR3 is CSARDFGRRGAEAFF. The CDR3 DNA reads as TGCAGTGCTAGAGATTTCGGACGCCGGGGCGCTGAAGCTTTCTTT.

The gene calls are TRBV5-1 and TRBJ2-5; TRBD2 matches 7 bases. The CDR3 is 15 residues long. Germline V gives CDR1 SGHRS, CDR2 YFSETQ. Trimming cost V 4 bases and J 4 bases; bases outside gene matches: 10. This CDR3 reads CASSPGAGKGETQYF. The CDR3 nucleotides read TGCGCCAGCAGCCCGGGAGCGGGGAAGGGAGAGACCCAGTACTTC. Complete variable domain (other parts from reference TRBV5-1 and TRBJ2-5): KAGVTQTPRYLIKTRGQQVTLSCSPISGHRSVSWYQQTPGQGLQFLFEYFSETQRNKGNFPGRFSGRQFSNSRSEMNVSTLELGDSALYLCASSPGAGKGETQYFGPGTRLLVL.

V and J are TRBV3-1 and TRBJ1-5; D ambiguous. Trimming removed 2 bases from V and 7 bases from J, with 15 bases in between. This CDR3 region has 15 residues. Germline V gene lookup returns CDR1 LGHDT and CDR2 YNNKEL (reference sequence). The CDR3 nucleotides are TGTGCCAGCAGCCAACCGGAAGAAGCCGGGCAGCCCCAGCATTTT. It yields the protein CASSQPEEAGQPQHF.

Only a few counts were recorded for this clonotype. J is TRBJ1-1 and V is TRBV18, with a possible D match to TRBD1 (5 bases). V was clipped by 2 bases and J by 11 bases, with 12 bases between them. Germline-derived CDR1 and CDR2 are KGHSH and LQKENI. The CDR3 runs to 12 residues. In nucleotides, the CDR3 is TGTGCCAGCTCACCAAGGGACTACGAGGCTTTCTTT. Its translation is CASSPRDYEAFF.

This clonotype came up a few times. The V call is TRBV6-2 or TRBV6-3, the J call TRBJ2-3; unclear D gene. From germline, CDR1 is MNHEY and CDR2 SVGEGT. Trimming cost V 5 bases and J 2 bases, with 11 bases left between them. The CDR3 has 14 residues. The CDR3 loop is CASSRQTFTDTQYF. The CDR3 nucleotides are TGTGCCAGCAGTCGCCAGACATTCACAGATACGCAGTATTTT.

The table lists this clonotype with a few counts. The gene calls are TRBV7-2 and TRBJ2-3; D perhaps matches TRBD1 (5 bases). The CDR3 length is 15 residues. Trimming took off 4 bases at V and 3 bases at J, with 14 bases between the two ends. Germline V CDR1 and CDR2: SGHTA, FQGNSA. The DNA for the CDR3 is TGTGCCAGCAGCTCCTTCATCTCAGGGACAGATACGCAGTATTTT. It encodes CASSSFISGTDTQYF.

A few counts support this clonotype. V gene TRBV5-4 combines with J gene TRBJ2-3; unclear D gene. The CDR3 runs to 16 residues. From germline, CDR1 is SGHNT and CDR2 YYREEE (reference sequence). Trimming pared 4 bases from V and 1 base from J, leaving 16 bases between. The CDR3 here is CASSGGMGSGTDTQYF. CDR3 sequence (DNA): TGTGCCAGCAGCGGCGGTATGGGCTCCGGCACAGATACGCAGTATTTT.

This clonotype occurred a few times. The chain carries TRBV12-3 or TRBV12-4 and TRBJ2-1, with 8 bases fitting TRBD1. This CDR3 contains 13 residues. The trim removed 6 bases at V and 8 bases at J, leaving 6 bases unmatched. The CDR3 region has the DNA TGTGCCAGCAGGTCGACAGGGGTCCATGAGCAGTTCTTC. Translation gives CASRSTGVHEQFF.

This clonotype was counted a few times. V is TRBV10-3 and J is TRBJ2-3, with 9 bases that match TRBD2. The germline V gene encodes CDR1 ENHRY and CDR2 SYGVKD. V shed 4 bases, J shed 2 bases, and the junction held 4 bases outside the gene matches. The CDR3 covers 15 residues. CDR3 sequence reads: CAISVSGGFTDTQYF. CDR3 nucleotide sequence: TGTGCCATCAGTGTCAGCGGGGGGTTCACAGATACGCAGTATTTT.

This clonotype was seen a few times. V usage is TRBV2 and J usage is TRBJ2-1; D is uncertain. This CDR3 is 14 amino acids long. The germline CDR1 and CDR2 sequences are SNHLY and FYNNEI. The germline V and J ends were trimmed by 9 bases and 8 bases, with 20 bases remaining between them. The CDR3 coding sequence is TGTGCCAGGAGAGACCGTTTAAAGGGCTATGAGCAGTTCTTC. It codes for CARRDRLKGYEQFF.

This clonotype was detected ten times or more. The V and J genes are TRBV5-6 and TRBJ2-7, with D unclear. The V gene's germline CDR1 is SGHDT and CDR2 YYEEEE. The CDR3 spans 14 residues. Trimming stripped 4 bases from V and 3 bases from J, with 14 bases between. CDR3 nucleotide sequence: TGTGCCAGCAGCAACCCCACAAGGATCTACGAGCAGTACGTC. Its protein product is CASSNPTRIYEQYV.

The chain has TRBV15 and TRBJ2-3; D is perhaps TRBD2 (7 bases). V was clipped by 8 bases and J by 3 bases, with 12 bases between them. Germline-derived CDR1 and CDR2 are LNHNV and YYDKDF (reference sequence). The CDR3 is made up of 13 amino acids. CDR3 in DNA: TGTGCCACCGCGGGGGCGAATACAGATACGCAGTATTTT. This sequence encodes CATAGANTDTQYF.

The chain joins TRBV28 to TRBJ1-5; D remains unclear. CDR1 and CDR2 from the germline V gene are MDHEN and SYDVKM. The CDR3 consists of 15 residues. The V end lost 6 bases, the J end lost 0 bases, and 12 bases lay between the germline ends. DNA of the CDR3: TGTGCCAGCAGAAAACGGACGGCTAGCAATCAGCCCCAGCATTTT. It is translated as CASRKRTASNQPQHF. Full variable domain (rest looked up from reference TRBV28 and TRBJ1-5): DVKVTQSSRYLVKRTGEKVFLECVQDMDHENMFWYRQDPGLGLRLIYFSYDVKMKEKGDIPEGYSVSREKKERFSLILESASTNQTSMYLCASRKRTASNQPQHFGDGTRLSIL.